These T cell receptor beta chains were read from a single sample in a study of technical replicates of blood from several donors. Produced via immunoSEQ multiplex PCR; TCRdb's table is partial and in-frame only. The repertoire consists of roughly 90,000 clones, with about 96% occurring once and the leading ten covering approximately 0.35%. Sequenced sample: T cells isolated from PBMCs. The receptors were gathered from a human donor in good health. Each CDR3 is given with its conserved first and last residue. Each record gives: V gene, D gene, J gene, clone size, CDR3 DNA, CDR3 protein. D genes are given only for firm matches. A row's size may be missing; if present it is once, few, many or a size class.

>TRBV25-1|TRBD2|TRBJ2-1|once
TGTGCCAGCAGTGTAGGGCGGGAGGCCTACAATGAGCAGTTCTTC
CASSVGREAYNEQFF
>TRBV19|.|TRBJ2-7|.
TGTGCCAGTAGTATGATTGGAGGGCGTAGAGACGAGCAGTACTTC
CASSMIGGRRDEQYF
>TRBV29-1|.|TRBJ2-1|once
TGCAGCGTTGAAGATGGCATCAACAATGAGCAGTTCTTC
CSVEDGINNEQFF
>TRBV19|TRBD1|TRBJ1-2|.
TGTGCCAGTTCGGACAGGGGGACGGATGGCTACACCTTC
CASSDRGTDGYTF
>TRBV6-1|TRBD2|TRBJ2-5|few
TGTGCCAGCAGTGAAGCGCTGGCGGGAGGGTCAGAGACCCAGTACTTC
CASSEALAGGSETQYF
>TRBV7-2|.|TRBJ1-5|once
TGTGCCAGCAGCGTAACAGGGTCGGATCAGCCCCAGCATTTT
CASSVTGSDQPQHF
>TRBV2|.|TRBJ1-2|.
TGTGCCAGCAGCGGCAACAGTTTTAACTATGGCTACACCTTC
CASSGNSFNYGYTF
>TRBV7-9|TRBD1|TRBJ2-1|.
TGTGCCAGCAGCTCAAGGGACAGTTTATACAATGAGCAGTTCTTC
CASSSRDSLYNEQFF
>TRBV14|.|TRBJ2-7|.
TGTGCCAGCAGCCAAGTAGCGGTGCAGTACTTC
CASSQVAVQYF
>TRBV7-2|TRBD1|TRBJ1-5|once
TGTGCCAGCAGCTCCCAGGGGGCCGGCAATCAGCCCCAGCATTTT
CASSSQGAGNQPQHF
>TRBV2|TRBD1|TRBJ2-3|.
TGTGCCAGCAGTTCCTATACAGGGGAAATCACAGATACGCAGTATTTT
CASSSYTGEITDTQYF
>TRBV7-3|.|TRBJ1-1|few
TGTGCCAGCAGCGAAGACGGGGCTGAAGCTTTCTTT
CASSEDGAEAFF
>TRBV19|.|TRBJ1-5|.
TGTGCCAGTAGTGGGGACCGGGGGTTTCAGCCCCAGCATTTT
CASSGDRGFQPQHF
>TRBV28|.|TRBJ1-2|.
TGTGCCAGCAGTTTGAGACAGGAGTTAGTCTATGGCTACACCTTC
CASSLRQELVYGYTF
>TRBV9|TRBD2|TRBJ2-2|.
TGTGCCAGCAACGAGGGACTACCGAACACCGGGGAGCTGTTTTTT
CASNEGLPNTGELFF
>TRBV15|.|TRBJ2-1|.
TGTGCCACCAGCAGAGGTTTATACGAGGGAGCAAGAAATGAGCAGTTCTTC
CATSRGLYEGARNEQFF
>TRBV11-2|TRBD2|TRBJ2-5|.
TGTGCCAGCAGCTTTAGACTAGCGGGAGAAGAGACCCAGTACTTC
CASSFRLAGEETQYF
>TRBV18|.|TRBJ1-2|.
TGTGCCAGCTCACTCGGACAGTCCCCTAACTATGGCTACACCTTC
CASSLGQSPNYGYTF
>TRBV30|.|TRBJ1-2|.
TGTGCCTGGAGTTTCCAGGGGAATGGCTACACCTTC
CAWSFQGNGYTF
>TRBV19|.|TRBJ2-3|.
TGTGCCAGTACCCCCCGGGGAACAGATACGCAGTATTTT
CASTPRGTDTQYF
>TRBV11-2|.|TRBJ2-3|.
TGTGCCAGCAGCTTAGTCGCTTTCCTACCAGATACGCAGTATTTT
CASSLVAFLPDTQYF
>TRBV9|.|TRBJ2-7|.
TGTGCCAGCAGCGTAGGGGCTCGGGACTACGAGCAGTACTTC
CASSVGARDYEQYF
>TRBV18|.|TRBJ2-7|.
TGTGCCAGCTCGCTGCAACAGATAGGTTACGAGCAGTACTTC
CASSLQQIGYEQYF
>TRBV7-6|TRBD2|TRBJ2-7|.
TGTGCCAGCAGCGAGGGTAGCGGGAGTTCTCTATACGAGCAGTACTTC
CASSEGSGSSLYEQYF
>TRBV7-8|.|TRBJ2-5|once
TGTGCCAGCAGCACTTCCTTGACAGGCCTAGAGGGGACCCAGTACTTC
CASSTSLTGLEGTQYF
>TRBV19|.|TRBJ1-1|.
TGTGCCAGTAAACAGGGATCGACTGAAGCTTTCTTT
CASKQGSTEAFF
>TRBV28|.|TRBJ2-1|.
TGTGCCAGCAGCCAGTCTTATGAGCAGTTCTTC
CASSQSYEQFF
>TRBV9|.|TRBJ2-1|.
TGTGCCAGCAGCCTGACAGGGACTGAGTACAATGAGCAGTTCTTC
CASSLTGTEYNEQFF
>TRBV5-1|.|TRBJ1-1|.
TGCGCCAGCAGCTTCAGAAATATTGCAGGGTTGAACACTGAAGCTTTCTTT
CASSFRNIAGLNTEAFF
>TRBV27|TRBD2|TRBJ2-5|.
TGTGCCAGCAGTTTTGGAGCGGGAGGACCCGAGACCCAGTACTTC
CASSFGAGGPETQYF
>TRBV10-3|TRBD2|TRBJ2-7|.
TGTGCCACCTCTAGCGGGAGGTTCGAGCAGTACTTC
CATSSGRFEQYF
>TRBV27|TRBD1|TRBJ1-2|.
TGTGCCACCTTCACAGGGGTTGATGGCTACACCTTC
CATFTGVDGYTF
>TRBV19|.|TRBJ1-2|.
TGTGCCAGTAGTCGAACAGGGATAGAGGACTATGGCTACACCTTC
CASSRTGIEDYGYTF
>TRBV9|TRBD2|TRBJ2-7|.
TGTGCCAGCAGCGCCGGCGGCGGGGGGCAATCCTACGAGCAGTACTTC
CASSAGGGGQSYEQYF
>TRBV5-6|TRBD1|TRBJ2-7|.
TGTGCCAGCAGCTTGGGACAGGGAGCCTACGAGCAGTACTTC
CASSLGQGAYEQYF
>TRBV4-2|.|TRBJ2-1|.
TGTGCCAGCAGCCAAGATGTTCGCGGGATGGGTTACAATGAGCAGTTCTTC
CASSQDVRGMGYNEQFF
>TRBV27|.|TRBJ1-4|once
TGTGCCAGCAGTTTTGGGACACGTAATGAAAAACTGTTTTTT
CASSFGTRNEKLFF
>TRBV30|.|TRBJ2-6|.
TGTGCCTGGAGCGCCCGGTCTGGGGCCAACGTCCTGACTTTC
CAWSARSGANVLTF